The following is a T cell receptor (beta chain) sequence with its context. This specimen belongs to a study of blood T cell repertoires in COVID-19. About the research overall: Both acute and convalescent COVID-19 samples were obtained from the United States, Italy and Spain. PBMCs, B-cell-depleted T cells, or T cells were the source of the cDNA or gDNA that made up the material.

Original analysis: Amplifying reference gene primers gave estimates of nucleated cell counts. The table came from immunoSEQ multiplex PCR; TCRdb's copy has only in-frame clones and leaves some out. The V and J calls and clone size are taken from that table; D and trimming were inferred from the DNA. The table has about 140,000 clones, roughly 80% seen once. Germline V gene lookup returns CDR1 SGHTA and CDR2 FQGNSA. V lost 3 bases to trimming and J lost 4 bases, with 10 bases between them. CDR3 length: 14 residues. The chain recombines TRBV7-2 with TRBJ1-5; D gene ambiguous. The receptor was derived from a human donor in a cohort sampled during active COVID-19. Material for sequencing was peripheral blood. CDR3 DNA: TGTGCCAGCAGCTTGGGCAGCCTTAATCAGCCCCAGCATTTT. Encoded protein: CASSLGSLNQPQHF.